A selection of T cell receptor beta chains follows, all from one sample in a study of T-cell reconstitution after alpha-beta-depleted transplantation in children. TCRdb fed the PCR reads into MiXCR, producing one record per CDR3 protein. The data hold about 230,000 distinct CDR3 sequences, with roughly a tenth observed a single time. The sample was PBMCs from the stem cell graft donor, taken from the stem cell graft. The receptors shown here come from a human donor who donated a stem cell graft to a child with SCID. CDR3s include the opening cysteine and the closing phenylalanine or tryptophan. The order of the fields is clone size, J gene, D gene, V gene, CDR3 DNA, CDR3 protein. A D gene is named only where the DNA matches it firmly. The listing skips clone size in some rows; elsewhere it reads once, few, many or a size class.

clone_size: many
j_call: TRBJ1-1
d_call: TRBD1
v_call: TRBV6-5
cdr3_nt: TGTGCCAGCAGTTACTGGGCCGGGACAGGGGGCTCGGGCACTGAAGCTTTCTTT
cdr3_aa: CASSYWAGTGGSGTEAFF

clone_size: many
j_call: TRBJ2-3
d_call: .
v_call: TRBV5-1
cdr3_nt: TGCGCCAGCAGCTCTATGGCCCAAGCGCCAGATACGCAGTATTTT
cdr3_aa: CASSSMAQAPDTQYF

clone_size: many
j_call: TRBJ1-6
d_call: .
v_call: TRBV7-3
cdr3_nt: TGTGCCAGCAGCTTGGACGGCTCCAATTCACCCCTCCACTTT
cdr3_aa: CASSLDGSNSPLHF

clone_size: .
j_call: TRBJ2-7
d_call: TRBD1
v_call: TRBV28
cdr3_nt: TGTGCCAGCAGGGCAGGGGGCTCCTACGAGCAGTACTTC
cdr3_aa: CASRAGGSYEQYF

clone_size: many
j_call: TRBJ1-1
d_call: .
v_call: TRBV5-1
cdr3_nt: TGCGCCAGCAGACGCGGGGGCGCGAACACTGAAGCTTTCTTT
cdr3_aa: CASRRGGANTEAFF

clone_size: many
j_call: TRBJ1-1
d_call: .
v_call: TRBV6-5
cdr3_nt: TGTGCCAGCAGGCCGGGTGGCACTGAAGCTTTCTTT
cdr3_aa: CASRPGGTEAFF

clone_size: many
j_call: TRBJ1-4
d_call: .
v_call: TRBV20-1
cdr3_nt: TGCAGTGCGGCGAGGGGCCGAGGTGAAAAACTGTTTTTT
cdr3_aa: CSAARGRGEKLFF

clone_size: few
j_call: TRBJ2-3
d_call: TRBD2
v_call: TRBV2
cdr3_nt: TGTGCCAGCGGTCCCCTGGGAGGGGTGGATACGCAGTATTTT
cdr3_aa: CASGPLGGVDTQYF

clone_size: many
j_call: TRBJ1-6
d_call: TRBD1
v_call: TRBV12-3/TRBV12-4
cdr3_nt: TGTGCCAGCAGTTTAGAGGTTGGGACAGGTATTTCACCCCTCCACTTT
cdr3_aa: CASSLEVGTGISPLHF

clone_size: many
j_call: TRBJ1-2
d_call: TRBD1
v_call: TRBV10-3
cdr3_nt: TGTGCCATCAGGCAGGGGGCGGATGGCTACACCTTC
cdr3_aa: CAIRQGADGYTF

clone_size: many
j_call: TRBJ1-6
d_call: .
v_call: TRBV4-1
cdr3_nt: TGCGCCAGCAGCCAAGTAGTTAGCTCCTATAATTCACCCCTCCACTTT
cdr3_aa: CASSQVVSSYNSPLHF

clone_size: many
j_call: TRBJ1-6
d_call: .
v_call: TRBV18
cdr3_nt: TGTGCCAGCTCACCCTCTCCGGGACGTAATAATTCACCCCTCCACTTT
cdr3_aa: CASSPSPGRNNSPLHF

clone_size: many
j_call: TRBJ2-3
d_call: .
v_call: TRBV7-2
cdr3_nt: TGTGCCAGCAGCTTAGTGGGCCTCACAGATACGCAGTATTTT
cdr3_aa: CASSLVGLTDTQYF

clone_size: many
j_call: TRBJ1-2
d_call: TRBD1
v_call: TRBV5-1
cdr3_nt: TGCGCCAGCAGCTCGACAGGGTTGGATGGCTACACCTTC
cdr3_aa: CASSSTGLDGYTF

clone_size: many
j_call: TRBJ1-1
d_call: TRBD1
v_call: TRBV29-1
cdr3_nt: TGCAGCGTCCTGGGACAGGCGAACACTGAAGCTTTCTTT
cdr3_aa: CSVLGQANTEAFF

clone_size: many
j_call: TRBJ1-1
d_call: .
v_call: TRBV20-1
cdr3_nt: TGCAGTGCTAGAGATTTGGCGGGGACAAATGAAGCTTTCTTT
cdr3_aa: CSARDLAGTNEAFF

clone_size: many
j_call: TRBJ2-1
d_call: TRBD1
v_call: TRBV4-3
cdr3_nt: TGCGCCAGCAGCCCGGGGACAGACTACAATGAGCAGTTCTTC
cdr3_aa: CASSPGTDYNEQFF

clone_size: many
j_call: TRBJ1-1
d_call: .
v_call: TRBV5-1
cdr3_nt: TGCGCCAGCAGCTTCACGGAGAACACTGAAGCTTTCTTT
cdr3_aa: CASSFTENTEAFF

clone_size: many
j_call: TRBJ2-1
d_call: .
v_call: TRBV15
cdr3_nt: TGTGCCACCAGGGTCAGCTCCTACAATGAGCAGTTCTTC
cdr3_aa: CATRVSSYNEQFF

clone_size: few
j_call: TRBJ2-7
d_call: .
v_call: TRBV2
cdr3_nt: TGTGCCAGCAGTGTGGCACTAACCTACGAGCAGTACTTC
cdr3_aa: CASSVALTYEQYF

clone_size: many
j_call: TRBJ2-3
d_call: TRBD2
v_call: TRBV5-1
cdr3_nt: TGCGCCAGCAGCTCTCTCGCGGGGGGAGATACGCAGTATTTT
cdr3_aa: CASSSLAGGDTQYF

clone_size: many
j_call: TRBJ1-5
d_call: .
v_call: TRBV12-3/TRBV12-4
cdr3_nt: TGTGCCAGCAGTTTACGGGATATCGGCAATCAGCCCCAGCATTTT
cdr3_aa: CASSLRDIGNQPQHF

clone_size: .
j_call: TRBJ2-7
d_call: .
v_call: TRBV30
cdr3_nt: TGTGCCTGGAGTGTACGTCGCGTCTACGAGCAGTACTTC
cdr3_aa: CAWSVRRVYEQYF

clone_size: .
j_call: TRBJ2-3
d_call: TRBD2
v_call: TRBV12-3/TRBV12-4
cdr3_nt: TGTACCAGCAGTCCTCGCCGTCCCGGGACTAGCGGGGGTGAAGATACGCAGTATTTT
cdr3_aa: CTSSPRRPGTSGGEDTQYF

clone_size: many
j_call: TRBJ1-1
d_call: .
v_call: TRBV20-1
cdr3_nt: TGCAGTGCTATCCCGGGACAACTCATGAACACTGAAGCTTTCTTT
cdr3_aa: CSAIPGQLMNTEAFF

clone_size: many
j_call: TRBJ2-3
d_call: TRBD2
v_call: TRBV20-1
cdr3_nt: TGCAGTGCTAGCACTACTAGCGGGGACCTGCTCAGCACAGATACGCAGTATTTT
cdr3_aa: CSASTTSGDLLSTDTQYF

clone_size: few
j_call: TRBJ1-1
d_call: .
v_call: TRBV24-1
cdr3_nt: TGTGCCACGGAGGACCTTGCGAGGAACACTGAAGCTTTCTTT
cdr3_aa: CATEDLARNTEAFF

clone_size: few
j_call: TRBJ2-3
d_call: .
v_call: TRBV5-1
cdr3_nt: TGCGCCAGCAGCTTGGCCCTTGACACAGATACGCAGTATTTT
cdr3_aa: CASSLALDTDTQYF

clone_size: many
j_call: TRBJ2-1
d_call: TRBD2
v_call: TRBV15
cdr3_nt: TGTGCCACCAGCAGAGCGGTCTTGGCCGACAGCGGGGGGGTAAGAATTGAGCAGTTCTTC
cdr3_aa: CATSRAVLADSGGVRIEQFF